The rows below give T cell receptor beta chains drawn from one sample of a study of T cell changes during pregnancy in multiple sclerosis. Generated by immunoSEQ multiplex PCR, the TCRdb table keeps only in-frame clones and is missing some. The sample carries 55,000 to 70,000 clones, 80% to 90% recorded once. The source material was peripheral blood, sampled in the first trimester of pregnancy. The origin of the receptors is a female donor with multiple sclerosis, enrolled in a pregnancy study. Both conserved end residues are part of each CDR3. D genes are given only for firm matches. Expanded clones are given a class, and other clones once, few, many or no size at all.

clone_size,d_call,v_call,j_call,cdr3_nt,cdr3_aa
NA,NA,TRBV11-2,TRBJ1-6,TGTGCCAGCAGCTTACCCGGCGGTGGAAGTAATTCACCCCTCCACTTT,CASSLPGGGSNSPLHF
few,NA,TRBV5-6,TRBJ2-2,TGTGCCAGCAGCTGGGACTTATCTCCCGGGGAGCTGTTTTTT,CASSWDLSPGELFF
once,TRBD2,TRBV5-1,TRBJ2-5,TGCGCCAGCAGGCCCTCCGGGACTAAAGAGACCCAGTACTTC,CASRPSGTKETQYF
NA,TRBD2,TRBV5-1,TRBJ2-2,TGCGCCAGCAGCCCAGGGACTAGCGGGAAGAACACCGGGGAGCTGTTTTTT,CASSPGTSGKNTGELFF
NA,NA,TRBV5-1,TRBJ1-1,TGCGCCAGCAGCGCGCGGGTCCGGGCGGACACTGAAGCTTTCTTT,CASSARVRADTEAFF
NA,NA,TRBV6-1,TRBJ1-1,TGTGCCAGCACCAGTAACACTGAAGCTTTCTTT,CASTSNTEAFF
once,NA,TRBV6-5,TRBJ1-1,TGTGCCAGCAGGCGAACAGGGAACACTGAAGCTTTCTTT,CASRRTGNTEAFF
few,NA,TRBV11-2,TRBJ1-3,TGTGCCAGCAGCTCCCCGAGTGGTGGGGGCGTAAACACCATATATTTT,CASSSPSGGGVNTIYF
NA,NA,TRBV7-2,TRBJ1-3,TGTGCCAGCAGATTACAGGTCTCTGGAAACACCATATATTTT,CASRLQVSGNTIYF
once,TRBD2,TRBV9,TRBJ2-3,TGTGCCAGCCAGCCGACTAGCTTTAGTGCAGATACGCAGTATTTT,CASQPTSFSADTQYF
NA,NA,TRBV7-2,TRBJ2-3,TGTGCCAGCAGCCTTTACATCAAGGATACGCAGTATTTT,CASSLYIKDTQYF
NA,NA,TRBV7-8,TRBJ1-5,TGTGCCAGCAGCTTAGCCGGGAGTCAGCCCCAGCATTTT,CASSLAGSQPQHF
NA,TRBD1,TRBV7-8,TRBJ2-5,TGTGCCAGCAGCTTACGGACAGGGCAAGAGACCCAGTACTTC,CASSLRTGQETQYF
once,NA,TRBV5-6,TRBJ1-4,TGTGCCAGCAGCTTGCTGACAGCTAATGAAAAACTGTTTTTT,CASSLLTANEKLFF
NA,NA,TRBV10-2,TRBJ2-1,TGCGCCAGCAGTGTCCGGGGACTTGGGAATGAGCAGTTCTTC,CASSVRGLGNEQFF
NA,NA,TRBV5-6,TRBJ2-2,TGTGCCAGCAGCTTAACGTGGTCGGTCGGCGGGGAGCTGTTTTTT,CASSLTWSVGGELFF
NA,NA,TRBV12-5,TRBJ1-5,TGTGCTAGTGGTTTCGACAGGAATAGCAATCAGCCCCAGCATTTT,CASGFDRNSNQPQHF
NA,TRBD2,TRBV30,TRBJ2-1,TGTGCCTGGAAGCTAGCGGGGCCCAATGAGCAGTTCTTC,CAWKLAGPNEQFF
NA,TRBD2,TRBV30,TRBJ2-6,TGTGCCTGGAGTGTACCGGGCGGGAGAGTTGGGGCCAACGTCCTGACTTTC,CAWSVPGGRVGANVLTF
NA,NA,TRBV5-1,TRBJ2-7,TGCGCCAGCAGGCAGACTGAGGTTTCCTACGAGCAGTACTTC,CASRQTEVSYEQYF
once,NA,TRBV4-3,TRBJ1-2,TGCGCCAGCAGCCAAGATGTAGGAGAGAAGGGCTACACCTTC,CASSQDVGEKGYTF
NA,NA,TRBV5-5,TRBJ1-1,TGTGCCAGCAGCTTGAGTATCAGGGTATTTGAAGCTTTCTTT,CASSLSIRVFEAFF
NA,NA,TRBV29-1,TRBJ1-2,TGCAGCGTTGAGTCCCTATGGGGAGTGGAAGTCTATGGCTACACCTTC,CSVESLWGVEVYGYTF
NA,TRBD2,TRBV18,TRBJ2-3,TGTGCCAGCTCACTTCGGACTAGCGGGGGCCGGGATACGCAGTATTTT,CASSLRTSGGRDTQYF
NA,TRBD1,TRBV30,TRBJ1-2,TGTGCCTGGAATGACTGGACAGGGGCAGGGGGTGGCTACACCTTC,CAWNDWTGAGGGYTF
NA,TRBD2,TRBV9,TRBJ2-2,TGTGCCAGCAGCGTAGGGGGGGGCACCGGGGAGCTGTTTTTT,CASSVGGGTGELFF